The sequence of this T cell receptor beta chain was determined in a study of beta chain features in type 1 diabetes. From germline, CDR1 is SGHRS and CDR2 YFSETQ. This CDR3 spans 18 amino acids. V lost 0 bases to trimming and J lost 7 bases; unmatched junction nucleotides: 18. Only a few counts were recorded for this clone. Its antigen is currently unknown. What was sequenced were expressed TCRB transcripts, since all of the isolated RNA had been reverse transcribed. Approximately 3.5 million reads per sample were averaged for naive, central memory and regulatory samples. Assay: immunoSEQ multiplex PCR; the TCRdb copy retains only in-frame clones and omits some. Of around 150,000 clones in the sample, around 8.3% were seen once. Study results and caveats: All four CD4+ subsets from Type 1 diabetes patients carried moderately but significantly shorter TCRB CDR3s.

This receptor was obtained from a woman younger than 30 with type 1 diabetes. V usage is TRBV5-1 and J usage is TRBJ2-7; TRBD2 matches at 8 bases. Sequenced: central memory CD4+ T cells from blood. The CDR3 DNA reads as TGCGCCAGCAGCTTGGGGGCGAAGGCGGGAGGAGGGTCTGAAGAGCAGTACTTC. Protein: CASSLGAKAGGGSEEQYF.